These 14 T cell receptor beta chains were all obtained from the same sample, sequenced in a study of shared clonotypes between healthy human individuals. The repertoire was sequenced with immunoSEQ multiplex PCR; TCRdb's copy has only in-frame clones and lacks some. The sample has 1,400,000 or so clones, about 98.5% seen once. The material sequenced was naive CD4+ T cells sorted from blood. Described subset: CD45RA+ positively selected. The source of these receptors is a man in his thirties or forties in good health.

The chain joins TRBV29-1 to TRBJ2-7, with TRBD2 as a possible D gene (6 bases). The ends were cut back, 4 bases at V and 5 bases at J, with 9 bases in the middle. This CDR3 region has 11 residues. CDR1 is SQVTM and CDR2 is ANQGSEA in the germline V gene. CDR3 nucleotides: TGCAGCGTTGCTGCGGGAAACGAGCAGTACTTC. The encoded protein is CSVAAGNEQYF.

In its sample, this clone was seen once. CDR3 loop: CASSRTGSYNEQFF. DNA for the CDR3: TGTGCCAGCAGCCGGACAGGTTCCTACAATGAGCAGTTCTTC. This chain joins TRBV14 and TRBJ2-1; TRBD1 matches 7 bases. The ends lost 4 bases at V and 1 base at J; junction bases unmatched: 1. Germline lookup yields CDR1 SGHDN and CDR2 FVKESK. This CDR3 is 14 amino acids long.

The gene calls are TRBV9 and TRBJ2-7, with 9 positions matching TRBD1. Germline lookup yields CDR1 SGDLS and CDR2 YYNGEE. J lost 6 bases, V lost 1 base, and 8 bases had no gene match. CDR3 size: 15 residues. CDR3 amino acids: CASSVRDRAVSEQYF. CDR3 DNA sequence: TGTGCCAGCAGCGTACGGGACAGGGCTGTGAGCGAGCAGTACTTC.

The genes are TRBV28 and TRBJ1-5; D is possibly TRBD1 (5 bases). This CDR3 is 15 amino acids long. With 8 bases removed from V and 2 bases from J, the gap between germline ends came to 16 bases. From germline, CDR1 is MDHEN and CDR2 SYDVKM. The CDR3 is CASGAPILGNQPQHF. The CDR3 DNA is TGTGCCAGCGGGGCCCCGATACTCGGCAATCAGCCCCAGCATTTT. The full variable domain, rest sourced from reference TRBV28 and TRBJ1-5, is DVKVTQSSRYLVKRTGEKVFLECVQDMDHENMFWYRQDPGLGLRLIYFSYDVKMKEKGDIPEGYSVSREKKERFSLILESASTNQTSMYLCASGAPILGNQPQHFGDGTRLSIL.

The chain recombines TRBV18 with TRBJ2-1; D may be TRBD2 (6 bases). Germline assignment: CDR1 KGHSH and CDR2 LQKENI. The CDR3 consists of 14 residues. The ends were cut back, 3 bases at V and 6 bases at J, with 12 bases in the middle. The CDR3: CASSPPEGVNEQFF. The CDR3 bases are TGTGCCAGCTCACCCCCGGAGGGAGTCAATGAGCAGTTCTTC.

The chain has TRBV18 and TRBJ2-7; either TRBD1 or TRBD2 may fit D (6 bases each). The CDR3 extends over 18 amino acids. CDR1 is KGHSH and CDR2 is LQKENI in the germline V gene. Trimming cost V 0 bases and J 1 base, with 19 bases left between them. The CDR3 DNA is TGTGCCAGCTCACCACCGGGCAGGGGCCAGGGACTTTCCTACGAGCAGTACTTC. This gives the protein CASSPPGRGQGLSYEQYF.

This rearrangement joins TRBV10-3 to TRBJ2-7, with 8 nucleotides matching TRBD1. V shed 3 bases and J 6 bases; nucleotides not matched to a gene: 7. Germline V gives CDR1 ENHRY, CDR2 SYGVKD. The CDR3 length is 14 residues. The CDR3, as DNA: TGTGCCATCAGTGACTACGGACAGGGTGTCGAGCAGTACTTC. The encoded protein is CAISDYGQGVEQYF.

V is TRBV29-1 and J is TRBJ2-1, with TRBD2 matching 9 bases. CDR3 length equals 15 residues. With 4 bases clipped from V and 12 bases from J, the junction kept 16 bases outside the gene matches. Germline CDR1 reads SQVTM; CDR2 reads ANQGSEA. The CDR3, as DNA: TGCAGCGTTGGGTATATAGCGGGAGTCCCGGGGACGCAGTTCTTC. It is translated as CSVGYIAGVPGTQFF.

This chain uses TRBV18 with TRBJ2-7; D gene unclear. The ends were cut back, 4 bases at V and 6 bases at J, with 22 bases in the middle. Per germline, CDR1 KGHSH and CDR2 LQKENI. CDR3 length equals 16 residues. CDR3 region: CASSQYAAPTSAEQYF. As DNA, the CDR3 is TGTGCCAGCTCACAATACGCCGCCCCCACATCGGCCGAGCAGTACTTC.

The chain carries TRBV27 and TRBJ1-1; TRBD1 matches 7 bases. The CDR3 is 18 residues long. Trimming at V came to 1 base and at J to 5 bases, leaving 16 bases not matched to a gene. Per the germline V gene, CDR1 is MNHEY and CDR2 is SMNVEV (reference sequence). CDR3 DNA: TGTGCCAGCAGTTTATTCGGAGCGGGAACAGGGGAGGATACTGAAGCTTTCTTT. Encoded protein: CASSLFGAGTGEDTEAFF.

V usage is TRBV5-4 and J usage is TRBJ2-7, with D possibly being TRBD1 (7 bases). The CDR3 has 17 amino acids. Trimming removed 3 bases at V and 5 bases at J, with 24 bases between. Germline lookup yields CDR1 SGHNT and CDR2 YYREEE (reference sequence). The CDR3 reads CASSSPGGGVGANEQYF. CDR3 nucleotides: TGTGCCAGCAGCTCCCCCGGAGGGGGCGTTGGGGCCAACGAGCAGTACTTC.

The gene calls are TRBV9 and TRBJ2-5, with 12 bases fitting TRBD2. Trimming took 1 base from V and 5 from J; bases not matched to a gene: 3. This CDR3 is 15 amino acids long. Germline assignment: CDR1 SGDLS and CDR2 YYNGEE. The CDR3 sequence is CASSVRLAGAETQYF. Written as DNA, the CDR3 is TGTGCCAGCAGCGTAAGACTAGCGGGAGCGGAGACCCAGTACTTC. The variable domain in full, with the rest retrieved from reference TRBV9 and TRBJ2-5, is DSGVTQTPKHLITATGQRVTLRCSPRSGDLSVYWYQQSLDQGLQFLIQYYNGEERAKGNILERFSAQQFPDLHSELNLSSLELGDSALYFCASSVRLAGAETQYFGPGTRLLVL.

The rearrangement links TRBV6-4 to TRBJ2-3; possible D gene TRBD1, 6 bases. CDR1 and CDR2 from the germline V gene are MRHNA and SNTAGT. Trimming cost V 0 bases and J 4 bases, with 11 bases left between them. The CDR3 runs to 15 residues. The CDR3 DNA reads as TGTGCCAGCAGTGACTCAGGCAGGGGCGCAGATACGCAGTATTTT. It encodes CASSDSGRGADTQYF.

The rearrangement links TRBV5-8 to TRBJ2-2; D call uncertain. The V end was cut by 0 bases, the J end by 7 bases, with 10 bases between. CDR3 length: 14 residues. The V gene's germline CDR1 is SGHTS and CDR2 YDEGEE. CDR3 nucleotides: TGTGCCAGCAGCTTGGAGTGGGCCGACGGGGAGCTGTTTTTT. This translates into CASSLEWADGELFF.